This TCR beta chain came from a study of blood T cell repertoires in COVID-19. Study-level information: Collection of acute and convalescent COVID-19 samples took place in the United States, Italy and Spain. The analysed material was cDNA or gDNA that came from T cells, B-cell-depleted T cells, or PBMCs.

The assay was immunoSEQ multiplex PCR, and TCRdb's table has in-frame clones only and misses some. The sample includes a few hundred thousand clones, approximately 91% of them seen just once. Trimming removed 3 bases from V and 0 bases from J, with 15 bases in between. Germline assignment: CDR1 SNHLY and CDR2 FYNNEI. The length of the CDR3 is 16 residues. Study members were between about 18 and 95 years old and lived in 20 to 30 US regions. Allocation to cohorts depended on clinical history reported by the participants. The source is a human donor in a cohort exposed to, infected with or recovered from COVID-19 (not recorded which). The donor label of this sample is uncertain. The sample was PBMCs or T cells enriched from blood (not recorded which). The gene calls are TRBV2 and TRBJ2-7; weak D call: TRBD1 (5 bases). The CDR3 sequence: CASSERPDSNSYEQYF. The CDR3 nucleotides read TGTGCCAGCAGTGAGCGCCCAGACAGCAACTCCTACGAGCAGTACTTC.